This T cell receptor beta chain was retrieved from a study of beta chain features in type 1 diabetes (dated by TCRdb to between 2018 and 2020). For context, the study as a whole: Mean age, gender distribution, total cell number and subset yield did not differ between patients and healthy donors. Naive and central memory subsets were obtained from all 30 or so donors, but regulatory and stem cell-like memory subsets were isolated from only 8 patients and about 8 healthy donors. A total of roughly 99,000,000 sorted cells were examined across all samples, and the number of cells per subset was strongly correlated with RNA yield. In the study, TCRB repertoires of sorted circulating CD4+ T cell subsets from recently diagnosed type 1 diabetes patients were compared with those of matched healthy donors. Here is what the overall study found, with its caveats: In all four CD4+ subsets, TCRB CDR3 length was moderately but significantly shorter in type 1 diabetes patients. Only small numbers of individuals were included in the HLA sub-analyses, which left unresolved whether HLA type had any influence on TCRB rearrangement. Shorter templates might be favored by PCR, yet because patient and control samples were amplified and corrected together, any such skew would affect both groups equally. Naive, central memory and regulatory TCRB repertoires appeared to be more alike among patients than among healthy donors. Fewer insertions and more nucleotide deletions at VDJ recombination sites were observed in patients with type 1 diabetes, implying thymic rearrangement abnormalities. Sequencing cDNA rather than genomic DNA could over-represent highly expressing activated cells, although activation and CD3 levels did not differ between groups.

Each donor gave one peripheral blood draw, roughly 120 mL on average, collected into heparinised tubes. A BD FACSAria II and a panel including CD45RO, CCR7, CD25, CD127, CD95 and CD27 were used to sort naive, central memory, regulatory and stem cell-like memory CD4+ T cells. All sorted populations exceeded 95% purity. Right away, PBMCs were isolated by Lymphoprep density gradient centrifugation and were stained directly, with no culture step. Samples were stained and sorted in pairs, with one healthy donor and one patient per experiment, so that batch effects were minimized. The High Capacity cDNA Reverse Transcription Kit was used to reverse transcribe all of the isolated RNA, meaning that expressed TCRB transcripts were what got sequenced. Deep immunoSEQ sequencing was applied to naive, central memory and regulatory T cell samples, giving an average of approximately 3.8 million total reads per sample. Sorted cells were lysed in RLT buffer, and RNA was extracted using DNase-treated RNeasy Micro or Mini kits according to cell number. Each cell subset was processed separately to prevent cross-contamination, with patient and healthy donor samples processed together. TCRB sequences were amplified from cDNA with the immunoSEQ multiplex PCR, producing 87-bp fragments spanning the CDR3 region. The amplicons were sequenced using the Illumina HiSeq platform. Turning to the authors' computational methods: PCR bias was corrected computationally using synthetic template baselines, and reads within Hamming distance 2 were collapsed, with unmergeable singletons discarded. Reads were aligned against IMGT so that V, D and J genes, CDR3 length and insertions or deletions at six rearrangement sites could be assigned. Within each subset, clonotype counts were normalized to the number of sorted cells before true diversity and Gini coefficients were calculated with the tcR R package. The overlap coefficient, calculated on TCRB nucleotide sequences, was used to quantify repertoire sharing. Out-of-frame TCRB sequences from naive cells were analyzed as a proxy for the pre-selection repertoire. TCRdb obtained this table from immuneACCESS and retained in-frame rearrangements with V and J assigned. These tables miss some clones; where compared with another copy, unresolved V genes account for less than half of the shortfall, and the remainder is unexplained. V and J calls and clone size are those listed in that table; D and trimming were worked out from the DNA. The sample profile shows about 740,000 clones; roughly 13% of them were found once. The ten largest clones take up less than 0.025% of the sample.

Regarding this clone: What antigen it recognizes has not been identified. No clone much larger than this one lies a single base away; base qualities are absent.

The germline V gene specifies KGHSH as CDR1 and LQKENI as CDR2. From its cysteine to its phenylalanine, the CDR3 spans 17 amino acids. Here the CDR3 DNA is all that survives: 51 bases in frame from base 1. V is trimmed back by 2 bases and J by 6 bases, and the junction contains 15 bases that no gene match accounts for. The sequenced material came from naive CD4+ T cells from blood. Taken with the paper, the label for cell subset or site translates to: true naive CD4+ T cells. This receptor chain uses TRBV18 and TRBJ1-2; 7 central nucleotides agree with TRBD1. This receptor was identified in a man between 18 and 35 years old with type 1 diabetes. The CDR3 is CASSPSTGAALAHGYTF. DNA sequence: TGTGCCAGCTCACCATCAACAGGGGCCGCCCTAGCCCATGGCTACACCTTC.